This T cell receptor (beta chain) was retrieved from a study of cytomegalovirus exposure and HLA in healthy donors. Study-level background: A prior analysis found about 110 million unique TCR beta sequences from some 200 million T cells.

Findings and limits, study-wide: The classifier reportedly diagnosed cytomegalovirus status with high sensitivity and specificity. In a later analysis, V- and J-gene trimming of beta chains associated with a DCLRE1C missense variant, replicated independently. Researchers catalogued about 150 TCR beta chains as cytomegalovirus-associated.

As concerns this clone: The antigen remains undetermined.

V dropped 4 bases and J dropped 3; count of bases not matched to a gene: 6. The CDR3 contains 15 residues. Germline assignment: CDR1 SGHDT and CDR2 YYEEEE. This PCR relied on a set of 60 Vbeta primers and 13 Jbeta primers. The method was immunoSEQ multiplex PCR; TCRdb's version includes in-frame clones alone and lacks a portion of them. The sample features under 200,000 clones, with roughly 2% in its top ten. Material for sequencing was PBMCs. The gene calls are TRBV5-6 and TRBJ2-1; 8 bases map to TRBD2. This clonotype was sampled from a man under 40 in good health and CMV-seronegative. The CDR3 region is CASSPAGLDYNEQFF. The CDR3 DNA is TGTGCCAGCAGCCCGGCGGGACTAGACTACAATGAGCAGTTCTTC. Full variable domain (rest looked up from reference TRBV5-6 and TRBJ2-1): DAGVTQSPTHLIKTRGQQVTLRCSPKSGHDTVSWYQQALGQGPQFIFQYYEEEERQRGNFPDRFSGHQFPNYSSELNVNALLLGDSALYLCASSPAGLDYNEQFFGPGTRLTVL.